The 10 T cell receptor beta chains below were found in one sample sequenced in a study of T cell repertoires in cytomegalovirus infection. The antigens of these receptors remain unknown. TCRdb re-derived calls from the reads in MiXCR, one entry per CDR3 protein. The sample gives 70,000 to 95,000 distinct CDR3 sequences, approximately 30% of which show up once; about 65% is in the top ten. This material consisted of CD8+ T cells from cultured PBMCs, taken from culture after CMV antigen stimulation. These receptors all come from a human donor in good health (CMV status not recorded). Some clones in this sample may be carry-over from other donors' samples.

This clonotype was observed a handful of times. The chain is built from TRBV5-6 and TRBJ1-1, with D possibly being TRBD1 (5 bases). With 2 bases removed from V and 4 bases from J, the gap between germline ends came to 9 bases. The germline CDR1 and CDR2 sequences are SGHDT and YYEEEE. CDR3 length equals 13 residues. The chain's CDR3 is CASSFGTPTEAFF. In DNA form, the CDR3 reads TGTGCCAGCAGCTTCGGGACTCCCACTGAAGCTTTCTTT.

There are a few counts of this clonotype. The chain joins TRBV7-6 to TRBJ2-7; the D gene is possibly TRBD2 (6 bases). CDR1 is SGHVS and CDR2 is FNYEAQ in the germline V gene. This CDR3 comprises 15 residues. V dropped 3 bases and J dropped 1 base, with 13 bases sitting between them. The CDR3 loop is CASSFRDSPSYEQYF. The CDR3, as DNA: TGTGCCAGCAGCTTCCGGGACTCGCCGTCCTACGAGCAGTACTTC.

The V and J genes are TRBV20-1 and TRBJ1-1; 9 nucleotides match TRBD1. The CDR3 is 13 amino acids. J lost 3 bases, V lost 8 bases, and 7 bases had no gene match. Germline loops: CDR1 DFQATT, CDR2 SNEGSKA (reference sequence). CDR3 bases: TGCAGTACTGACTGGGACAGGGACACTGAAGCTTTCTTT. This codes for CSTDWDRDTEAFF.

This clonotype was detected only a few times. The genes are TRBV27 and TRBJ1-1, with D possibly being TRBD1 (6 bases). The CDR3 consists of 14 residues. With 6 bases removed from V and 11 bases from J, the gap between germline ends came to 22 bases. Germline V gives CDR1 MNHEY, CDR2 SMNVEV (reference sequence). CDR3 sequence: CASRDHWGARSAFF. The CDR3 coding sequence is TGTGCCAGCAGAGATCATTGGGGGGCGCGGAGCGCTTTCTTT.

This clonotype has a count of ten or more. The J gene is TRBJ1-5, the V gene TRBV7-2, with unresolved D. This CDR3 is 13 amino acids long. V was clipped by 1 base and J by 7 bases, with 8 bases between them. Germline V gene sequence: CDR1 SGHTA, CDR2 FQGNSA. In DNA form, the CDR3 reads TGTGCCAGCAGCTTAGTAAAGGAACAGCCCCAGCATTTT. Protein: CASSLVKEQPQHF.

The chain carries TRBV6-6 and TRBJ1-1; 7 bases map to TRBD1. V shed 4 bases, J shed 4 bases, and the junction held 3 bases outside the gene matches. CDR3 length equals 13 residues. Germline CDR1 and CDR2: MNHNY and SVGAGI (reference sequence). The CDR3 protein is CASSFHRGTEAFF. The CDR3 region has the DNA TGTGCCAGCAGTTTCCACAGGGGCACTGAAGCTTTCTTT.

The chain recombines TRBV19 with TRBJ1-5; the D is unclear. CDR3 length equals 14 residues. Germline CDR1 is LNHDA and CDR2 is SQIVND (reference sequence). V gave up 3 bases and J gave up 6 bases, with 12 bases separating them. This CDR3 is CASSIPGISQPQHF. The CDR3 DNA reads as TGTGCCAGTAGTATCCCGGGGATTTCTCAGCCCCAGCATTTT.

The chain links TRBV19 to TRBJ1-1; maybe TRBD1 (5 bases). This CDR3 region has 15 residues. V was clipped by 3 bases and J by 1 base, with 12 bases between them. Germline V gives CDR1 LNHDA, CDR2 SQIVND (reference sequence). The CDR3 loop reads CASSILGAGNTEAFF. The CDR3 nucleotides are TGTGCCAGTAGTATCCTTGGGGCAGGGAACACTGAAGCTTTCTTT.

The chain couples TRBV19 to TRBJ1-5; D is unresolved. CDR1 is LNHDA and CDR2 is SQIVND in the germline V gene (reference sequence). The germline V and J ends were trimmed by 2 bases and 4 bases, with 21 bases remaining between them. The CDR3 is 18 amino acids. The DNA for the CDR3 is TGTGCCAGTAGTATATCCCTCAGACACGGAACAAATAATCAGCCCCAGCATTTT. This sequence encodes CASSISLRHGTNNQPQHF.

The chain employs TRBV5-4 and TRBJ2-2; tentatively, D is TRBD2 (6 bases). V gave up 7 bases and J gave up 0 bases, with 10 bases separating them. Germline values: CDR1 SGHNT, CDR2 YYREEE (reference sequence). The CDR3 spans 14 residues. The CDR3 loop reads CASGGETNTGELFF. DNA of the CDR3: TGTGCCAGCGGCGGGGAGACGAACACCGGGGAGCTGTTTTTT.